Listed below are T cell receptor beta chains from one sample, sequenced in a study of technical replicates of blood from a handful of donors. TCRdb keeps only in-frame clones here, not all; method: immunoSEQ multiplex PCR. The top ten clones hold around 4% of a sample with about 56,000 clones, around 93% of them seen once. Sample: PBMCs. Source of these receptors: a human donor in good health. Some clones in this sample may be carry-over from other donors' samples. CDR3s include the opening cysteine and the closing phenylalanine or tryptophan. Fields, in order: clone size, CDR3 length, D gene, V gene, J gene, CDR3 protein, CDR3 DNA. D genes are given only for firm matches. Expanded clones get a size class; other rows say once, few or many, or leave the size out.

.	17	.	TRBV23-1	TRBJ1-1	CASSQSGVGASNTEAFF	TGCGCCAGCAGTCAATCAGGGGTAGGGGCGTCGAACACTGAAGCTTTCTTT
.	14	.	TRBV5-1	TRBJ2-5	CASSLGGGQETQYF	TGCGCCAGCAGCTTGGGTGGAGGGCAGGAGACCCAGTACTTC
once	18	TRBD2	TRBV5-1	TRBJ2-1	CASSPGRGTYSSYNEQFF	TGCGCCAGCAGCCCGGGGCGGGGGACTTACAGCTCCTACAATGAGCAGTTCTTC
.	15	TRBD1	TRBV6-5	TRBJ1-1	CASSYSTPGGTEAFF	TGTGCCAGCAGTTACTCTACCCCAGGGGGAACTGAAGCTTTCTTT
.	16	.	TRBV9	TRBJ2-3	CASSANRDSYTDTQYF	TGTGCCAGCAGTGCTAACCGGGACTCATACACAGATACGCAGTATTTT
.	15	.	TRBV6-6	TRBJ1-5	CASSYHRDNNQPQHF	TGTGCCAGCAGTTACCACCGGGACAACAATCAGCCCCAGCATTTT
.	14	TRBD1	TRBV19	TRBJ2-3	CASSPRDREYTQYF	TGTGCCAGTAGTCCCCGGGACAGGGAATATACGCAGTATTTT
.	15	TRBD1	TRBV7-2	TRBJ2-1	CASSFDRGPYNEQFF	TGTGCCAGCAGCTTCGACAGGGGCCCCTACAATGAGCAGTTCTTC
.	13	TRBD2	TRBV5-6	TRBJ2-7	CASSPREAYEQYF	TGTGCCAGCAGCCCCCGGGAGGCCTACGAGCAGTACTTC
.	14	TRBD1	TRBV6-5	TRBJ2-6	CASRTGVGANVLTF	TGTGCCAGCAGAACAGGGGTAGGGGCCAACGTCCTGACTTTC
.	16	TRBD2	TRBV4-3	TRBJ2-3	CASSQGGEGRTDTQYF	TGCGCCAGCAGCCAAGGGGGGGAGGGCCGTACAGATACGCAGTATTTT
once	15	.	TRBV19	TRBJ1-6	CASSMPQGEGSPLHF	TGTGCCAGTAGTATGCCACAGGGTGAAGGGTCACCCCTCCACTTT
once	12	TRBD2	TRBV2	TRBJ2-1	CASNGLGNEQFF	TGTGCCAGCAATGGACTAGGGAATGAGCAGTTCTTC
.	13	.	TRBV2	TRBJ2-3	CASSEELRDTQYF	TGTGCCAGCAGTGAAGAGTTGCGGGATACGCAGTATTTT
.	15	TRBD2	TRBV11-3	TRBJ2-1	CASSQRGRPYNEQFF	TGTGCCAGCAGCCAGCGCGGGAGACCCTACAATGAGCAGTTCTTC
.	12	.	TRBV29-1	TRBJ1-1	CSVEGTSTEAFF	TGCAGCGTTGAGGGCACCTCCACTGAAGCTTTCTTT
.	13	.	TRBV10-1	TRBJ1-1	CATEGQLNTEAFF	TGCGCCACGGAGGGTCAGTTGAACACTGAAGCTTTCTTT
once	14	.	TRBV7-9	TRBJ2-2	CASSLARNTGELFF	TGTGCCAGCAGCTTAGCCAGAAACACCGGGGAGCTGTTTTTT
.	13	TRBD1	TRBV5-4	TRBJ2-7	CASSLYPGQGTYF	TGTGCCAGCAGCCTATACCCCGGACAGGGGACTTACTTC
.	15	TRBD1	TRBV7-2	TRBJ1-5	CASSFDRASNQPQHF	TGTGCCAGCAGCTTTGACAGGGCGAGCAATCAGCCCCAGCATTTT
.	16	TRBD1	TRBV4-2	TRBJ1-6	CASSQVIGTASRYLHF	TGTGCCAGCAGCCAAGTTATAGGGACAGCCAGCCGATACCTCCACTTT
.	15	.	TRBV6-1	TRBJ1-4	CASSEAPGTNEKLFF	TGTGCCAGCAGTGAAGCTCCGGGTACTAATGAAAAACTGTTTTTT
.	16	TRBD2	TRBV29-1	TRBJ2-1	CSVEQFRTRSVDEQFF	TGCAGCGTTGAACAATTTCGGACTAGGTCGGTGGATGAGCAGTTCTTC
few	12	.	TRBV27	TRBJ1-1	CASSPLAGEAFF	TGTGCCAGCAGTCCCTTGGCTGGTGAAGCTTTCTTT
.	14	TRBD1	TRBV2	TRBJ1-5	CASSAGGANQPQHF	TGTGCCAGCAGTGCAGGGGGCGCGAATCAGCCCCAGCATTTT
once	13	.	TRBV11-1	TRBJ1-6	CASSPLVSGPLHF	TGTGCCAGCAGCCCCCTGGTCTCGGGGCCCCTCCACTTT
.	17	TRBD2	TRBV4-1	TRBJ2-5	CASSQTPGRGRGETQYF	TGCGCCAGCAGCCAAACCCCAGGGCGCGGGAGGGGAGAGACCCAGTACTTC
.	10	.	TRBV6-1	TRBJ2-5	CASSAETQYF	TGTGCCAGCAGTGCGGAGACCCAGTACTTC
.	14	.	TRBV29-1	TRBJ2-5	CSALPLFGVETQYF	TGCAGCGCCCTCCCCCTCTTCGGAGTAGAGACCCAGTACTTC
.	15	.	TRBV6-6	TRBJ2-5	CASSYRGSPQETQYF	TGTGCCAGCAGTTACAGGGGGTCCCCCCAAGAGACCCAGTACTTC
.	15	.	TRBV7-9	TRBJ1-1	CASSLGQDLNTEAFF	TGTGCCAGCAGCTTAGGACAGGACTTGAACACTGAAGCTTTCTTT
.	13	.	TRBV2	TRBJ2-2	CASTGGGFGELFF	TGTGCCAGCACCGGCGGGGGCTTCGGGGAGCTGTTTTTT
.	15	.	TRBV15	TRBJ1-2	CATSREYGQDYGYTF	TGTGCCACCAGCAGAGAATATGGGCAGGACTATGGCTACACCTTC
.	15	TRBD2	TRBV7-2	TRBJ2-1	CASSSVAGGRNEQFF	TGTGCCAGCAGCTCAGTAGCGGGGGGGCGAAATGAGCAGTTCTTC
.	15	TRBD1	TRBV9	TRBJ2-5	CASSLRTGAQETQYF	TGTGCCAGCAGCCTTCGGACAGGAGCCCAAGAGACCCAGTACTTC
.	16	.	TRBV6-1	TRBJ2-2	CASSEGVREGTGELFF	TGTGCCAGCAGTGAAGGAGTAAGAGAGGGCACCGGGGAGCTGTTTTTT
once	15	TRBD2	TRBV5-1	TRBJ2-3	CASSFTSGGTDTQYF	TGCGCCAGCAGCTTTACTAGCGGGGGCACAGATACGCAGTATTTT
.	16	TRBD1	TRBV5-4	TRBJ2-5	CASRETGGAGQETQYF	TGTGCCAGCAGGGAAACAGGGGGCGCGGGGCAAGAGACCCAGTACTTC
.	16	TRBD1	TRBV6-5	TRBJ1-4	CASSFPTGGKRKKLFF	TGTGCCAGCAGTTTCCCGACAGGGGGCAAGCGTAAGAAACTGTTTTTT
.	13	.	TRBV4-1	TRBJ1-2	CASSQGGAYGYTF	TGCGCCAGCAGCCAGGGGGGAGCATATGGCTACACCTTC
.	14	.	TRBV7-2	TRBJ2-7	CASSHPGQSYEQYF	TGTGCCAGCAGCCATCCGGGACAAAGCTACGAGCAGTACTTC
.	18	TRBD1	TRBV10-3	TRBJ1-2	CAISESGTGRTGGYGYTF	TGTGCCATCAGTGAGTCCGGGACAGGGCGTACTGGAGGCTATGGCTACACCTTC
.	15	.	TRBV1	TRBJ2-5	CTSSLGYRTQETQYF	TGCACCAGCAGCCTAGGCTACAGGACCCAAGAGACCCAGTACTTC
.	12	.	TRBV29-1	TRBJ1-1	CSARPGGTEAFF	TGCAGCGCTAGACCCGGGGGCACTGAAGCTTTCTTT
once	14	TRBD1	TRBV18	TRBJ2-5	CASSRDRGRETQYF	TGTGCCAGCTCACGGGACAGGGGGCGAGAGACCCAGTACTTC
.	16	TRBD2	TRBV5-1	TRBJ2-3	CASSKGVTGGTDTQYF	TGCGCCAGTTCGAAGGGAGTCACGGGAGGGACAGATACGCAGTATTTT
.	14	TRBD1	TRBV7-9	TRBJ1-1	CASSLGQGSTEAFF	TGTGCCAGCAGCCTAGGACAGGGAAGCACTGAAGCTTTCTTT
.	14	.	TRBV5-4	TRBJ2-5	CASSPREKRETQYF	TGTGCCAGCAGCCCCCGGGAGAAGCGGGAGACCCAGTACTTC
once	12	.	TRBV11-2	TRBJ2-5	CASSLTEETQYF	TGTGCCAGCAGCTTAACGGAAGAGACCCAGTACTTC
.	12	.	TRBV30	TRBJ1-2	CAWSVLDYGYTF	TGTGCCTGGAGTGTACTCGACTATGGCTACACCTTC
.	15	.	TRBV9	TRBJ2-2	CASSVKEGATGELFF	TGTGCCAGCAGCGTAAAGGAAGGGGCCACCGGGGAGCTGTTTTTT
.	16	.	TRBV4-1	TRBJ2-3	CASSQDLAPSTDTQYF	TGCGCCAGCAGCCAAGATCTAGCTCCTAGCACAGATACGCAGTATTTT
.	15	.	TRBV5-8	TRBJ2-7	CASSFSLGGPYEQYF	TGTGCCAGCAGCTTCTCTTTGGGGGGACCCTACGAGCAGTACTTC